The following is a TCR beta chain sequence with its context. Its antigen is still unknown. CDR1 and CDR2 from the germline V gene are MNHEY and SVGEGT. After removal of 6 bases from V and 8 bases from J, the junction contained 15 bases not matched to a gene. CDR3 size: 16 residues. The data belong to a study of early T cells in non-severe SARS-CoV-2 infection. As for the study in general: Bulk RNA isolated from unsorted whole blood underwent sequencing; chains were not paired.

Unique molecular identifiers were attached to individual cDNA molecules. Each CDR3 protein gets one entry after TCRdb re-called the 5' RACE reads with MiXCR. The table records approximately 28,000 distinct CDR3 sequences, approximately 6% of them present only once. Study-wide points: Clonotype matching in VDJdb favored anti-spike CD8 responses and did not capture private and CD4 specificities.

The starting material was whole blood, obtained at baseline. This TCR came from an adult who was a healthcare worker with PCR-confirmed SARS-CoV-2 infection or an uninfected control (not recorded which). V and J are TRBV6-2 or TRBV6-3 and TRBJ1-4; TRBD1 agrees at 7 bases. CDR3: CASSGRYGQDYEKLFF. For the CDR3, the DNA is TGTGCCAGCAGCGGCAGGTACGGACAGGATTACGAAAAACTGTTTTTT.